This T cell receptor (beta chain) was recovered during a study of T cell changes during pregnancy in multiple sclerosis. CDR3 size: 14 residues. From germline, CDR1 is SGHTA and CDR2 FQGNSA. V shed 5 bases and J shed 4 bases, with 14 bases lying between them. Only one count was recorded for this clone. Here immunoSEQ multiplex PCR was the method, and the copy in TCRdb shows in-frame clones only, minus some. In the table there are tens of thousands of clones, 80% to 95% of which are singletons. This chain joins TRBV7-2 and TRBJ1-2; D might be TRBD1 (5 bases). This sequence originates from a female donor with multiple sclerosis, enrolled in a pregnancy study. The source material was CD4+ T cells from peripheral blood mononuclear cells, sampled before pregnancy. CDR3 in DNA: TGTGCCAGCAGCCCAATACAGGACGCCTATGGCTACACCTTC. This encodes CASSPIQDAYGYTF.